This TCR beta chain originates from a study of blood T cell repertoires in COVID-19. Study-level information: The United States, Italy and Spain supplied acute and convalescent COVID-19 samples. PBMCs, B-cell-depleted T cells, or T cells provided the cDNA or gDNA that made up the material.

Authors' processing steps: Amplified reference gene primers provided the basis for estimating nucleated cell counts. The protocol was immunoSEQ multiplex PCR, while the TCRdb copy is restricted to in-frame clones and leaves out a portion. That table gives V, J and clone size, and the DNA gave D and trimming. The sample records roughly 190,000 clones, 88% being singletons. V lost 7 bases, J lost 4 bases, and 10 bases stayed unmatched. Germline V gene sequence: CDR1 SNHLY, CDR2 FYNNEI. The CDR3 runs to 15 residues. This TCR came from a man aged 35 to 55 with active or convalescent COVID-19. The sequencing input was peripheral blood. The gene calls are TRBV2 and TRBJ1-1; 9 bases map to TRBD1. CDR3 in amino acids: CASTKDRGYGTEAFF. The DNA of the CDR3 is TGTGCCAGCACGAAGGACAGGGGCTATGGCACTGAAGCTTTCTTT.